This section outlines one T cell receptor (beta chain) sequence together with its context. In the authors' methods: Amplification of reference gene primers was used by the study to estimate nucleated cell counts. Here immunoSEQ multiplex PCR was the method, and the copy in TCRdb shows in-frame clones only, minus some. V, J and clone size are taken as reported in that table, and D and trimming were inferred from the DNA itself. This sample has roughly 200,000 clones, with around 89% found just once. Germline lookup yields CDR1 MNHEY and CDR2 SVGEGT. V was trimmed by 4 bases and J by 2 bases, leaving 12 bases between them. The CDR3 is 15 amino acids. This specimen comes from a study of blood T cell repertoires in COVID-19. The wider study: Sample material is recorded as cDNA or gDNA derived from T cells, B-cell-depleted T cells, or PBMCs.

This sequence was found in a man in his sixties or seventies with acute or convalescent COVID-19. This chain links TRBV6-2 or TRBV6-3 with TRBJ1-3; a possible D gene is TRBD1 (6 bases). The sample consisted of peripheral blood. CDR3 DNA sequence: TGTGCCAGCAGTTCAGGACAGAGAACTGGAAACACCATATATTTT. Translation: CASSSGQRTGNTIYF.